A selection of T cell receptor beta chains follows, all from one sample in a study of cytomegalovirus exposure and HLA in healthy donors. Measured with immunoSEQ multiplex PCR; TCRdb has only the in-frame clones, and not every one. The profile covers under 150,000 clones, with approximately 81% appearing a single time and about 0.63% taken by the ten largest. Material for sequencing was PBMCs. All receptors come from a man aged 18 to 35 in good health and CMV-seronegative. The CDR3 runs from the conserved cysteine through the conserved F or W. D genes are given only for firm matches. Size is omitted from some rows. Given values are once, few, many or a class for expanded clones.

v_call: TRBV11-2; j_call: TRBJ2-7; d_call: TRBD1; clone_size: .; cdr3_aa: CASSQDRGRYEQYF; cdr3_nt: TGTGCCAGCAGCCAAGACAGGGGGCGCTACGAGCAGTACTTC
v_call: TRBV30; j_call: TRBJ2-7; d_call: TRBD1; clone_size: .; cdr3_aa: CAWSAGGNSYEQYF; cdr3_nt: TGTGCCTGGAGTGCAGGGGGCAACTCCTACGAGCAGTACTTC
v_call: TRBV25-1; j_call: TRBJ1-3; d_call: .; clone_size: .; cdr3_aa: CASSESEISGNTIYF; cdr3_nt: TGTGCCAGCAGTGAATCGGAGATATCTGGAAACACCATATATTTT
v_call: TRBV2; j_call: TRBJ1-6; d_call: .; clone_size: once; cdr3_aa: CASTLKQVVSPLHF; cdr3_nt: TGTGCCAGCACCCTCAAACAGGTCGTATCACCCCTCCACTTT
v_call: TRBV5-8; j_call: TRBJ2-7; d_call: .; clone_size: .; cdr3_aa: CASSLVGSGYEQYF; cdr3_nt: TGTGCCAGCAGCTTGGTCGGCAGCGGCTACGAGCAGTACTTC
v_call: TRBV6-1; j_call: TRBJ2-3; d_call: TRBD2; clone_size: .; cdr3_aa: CASSPGTSGDYTQYF; cdr3_nt: TGTGCCAGCAGTCCCGGGACTAGCGGTGATTATACGCAGTATTTT
v_call: TRBV14; j_call: TRBJ2-7; d_call: TRBD2; clone_size: .; cdr3_aa: CASSPSGGAAEQYF; cdr3_nt: TGTGCCAGCAGCCCTAGCGGGGGGGCCGCCGAGCAGTACTTC
v_call: TRBV19; j_call: TRBJ2-3; d_call: TRBD2; clone_size: .; cdr3_aa: CASSLGTSLDTQYF; cdr3_nt: TGTGCCAGTAGTTTAGGGACTAGCCTAGATACGCAGTATTTT
v_call: TRBV5-1; j_call: TRBJ2-1; d_call: .; clone_size: .; cdr3_aa: CASSLRQGLNNEQFF; cdr3_nt: TGCGCCAGCAGCTTGAGGCAGGGTCTAAACAATGAGCAGTTCTTC
v_call: TRBV7-6; j_call: TRBJ1-1; d_call: .; clone_size: few; cdr3_aa: CASSLDRKGDTEAFF; cdr3_nt: TGTGCCAGCAGCTTAGATCGAAAGGGGGACACTGAAGCTTTCTTT
v_call: TRBV6-5; j_call: TRBJ2-3; d_call: .; clone_size: .; cdr3_aa: CASSGPRGLGDTQYF; cdr3_nt: TGTGCCAGCAGCGGCCCGCGGGGGCTGGGGGATACGCAGTATTTT
v_call: TRBV10-3; j_call: TRBJ1-1; d_call: .; clone_size: few; cdr3_aa: CAISESSAGGGTEAFF; cdr3_nt: TGTGCCATCAGTGAGTCGAGTGCGGGGGGAGGCACTGAAGCTTTCTTT
v_call: TRBV7-5; j_call: TRBJ1-5; d_call: .; clone_size: few; cdr3_aa: CAGRGLNNQPQHF; cdr3_nt: TGTGCCGGCCGGGGATTAAACAATCAGCCCCAGCATTTT
v_call: TRBV12-5; j_call: TRBJ1-4; d_call: .; clone_size: .; cdr3_aa: CASALSRGEKLFF; cdr3_nt: TGTGCTAGTGCCCTGAGTCGAGGTGAAAAACTGTTTTTT
v_call: TRBV27; j_call: TRBJ1-1; d_call: .; clone_size: .; cdr3_aa: CASSLELRSTEAFF; cdr3_nt: TGTGCCAGCAGTTTAGAATTGAGGAGCACTGAAGCTTTCTTT
v_call: TRBV5-1; j_call: TRBJ2-7; d_call: .; clone_size: .; cdr3_aa: CASSLPGEEQYF; cdr3_nt: TGCGCCAGCAGCTTACCAGGGGAGGAGCAGTACTTC
v_call: TRBV28; j_call: TRBJ1-4; d_call: .; clone_size: .; cdr3_aa: CAARGGANEKLFF; cdr3_nt: TGTGCCGCCAGAGGCGGAGCTAATGAAAAACTGTTTTTT
v_call: TRBV27; j_call: TRBJ1-2; d_call: .; clone_size: .; cdr3_aa: CASSSSGGDYGYTF; cdr3_nt: TGTGCCAGCAGTTCGTCAGGAGGGGACTATGGCTACACCTTC
v_call: TRBV18; j_call: TRBJ1-6; d_call: .; clone_size: .; cdr3_aa: CASSPRADRLVGAPLHF; cdr3_nt: TGTGCCAGCTCACCAAGAGCCGACAGGCTTGTCGGGGCACCCCTCCACTTT
v_call: TRBV5-6; j_call: TRBJ2-1; d_call: .; clone_size: .; cdr3_aa: CASSWQGYEQFF; cdr3_nt: TGTGCCAGCAGCTGGCAGGGTTATGAGCAGTTCTTC
v_call: TRBV21-1; j_call: TRBJ1-6; d_call: .; clone_size: .; cdr3_aa: CASSGAHSPLHF; cdr3_nt: TGTGCCAGCAGCGGGGCGCATTCACCCCTCCACTTT
v_call: TRBV13; j_call: TRBJ2-7; d_call: .; clone_size: once; cdr3_aa: CASSLGPRQAYEQYF; cdr3_nt: TGTGCCAGCAGCTTAGGGCCCAGGCAAGCCTACGAGCAGTACTTC
v_call: TRBV11-2; j_call: TRBJ2-1; d_call: .; clone_size: few; cdr3_aa: CASSSLASFYNEQFF; cdr3_nt: TGTGCCAGCAGCTCTCTAGCGTCGTTCTACAATGAGCAGTTCTTC
v_call: TRBV5-4; j_call: TRBJ2-7; d_call: TRBD1; clone_size: .; cdr3_aa: CASSLRTGSYEQYF; cdr3_nt: TGTGCCAGCAGCCTCCGGACAGGATCCTACGAGCAGTACTTC
v_call: TRBV6-1; j_call: TRBJ2-3; d_call: .; clone_size: .; cdr3_aa: CASSEYITDTQYF; cdr3_nt: TGTGCCAGCAGTGAGTATATCACAGATACGCAGTATTTT
v_call: TRBV4-3; j_call: TRBJ2-1; d_call: .; clone_size: .; cdr3_aa: CASSQEKMGGPRNEQFF; cdr3_nt: TGCGCCAGCAGCCAGGAGAAAATGGGGGGGCCGCGGAATGAGCAGTTCTTC
v_call: TRBV19; j_call: TRBJ2-7; d_call: .; clone_size: .; cdr3_aa: CASKKPGTSYEQYF; cdr3_nt: TGTGCCAGTAAGAAACCGGGGACATCCTACGAGCAGTACTTC
v_call: TRBV29-1; j_call: TRBJ1-2; d_call: .; clone_size: few; cdr3_aa: CSVLLGGYGYTF; cdr3_nt: TGCAGCGTGCTCCTAGGTGGCTATGGCTACACCTTC
v_call: TRBV19; j_call: TRBJ2-4; d_call: TRBD1; clone_size: few; cdr3_aa: CASRTTGGVNIQYF; cdr3_nt: TGTGCCAGTAGGACGACAGGGGGCGTAAACATTCAGTACTTC
v_call: TRBV11-2; j_call: TRBJ1-5; d_call: TRBD1; clone_size: .; cdr3_aa: CASSSRTGSNQPQHF; cdr3_nt: TGTGCCAGCAGCTCCCGGACAGGCAGCAATCAGCCCCAGCATTTT
v_call: TRBV14; j_call: TRBJ2-7; d_call: TRBD2; clone_size: .; cdr3_aa: CASGQGRGSYEQYF; cdr3_nt: TGTGCCAGCGGGCAAGGGCGGGGGTCCTACGAGCAGTACTTC
v_call: TRBV27; j_call: TRBJ1-5; d_call: .; clone_size: .; cdr3_aa: CASSKQGYNQPQHF; cdr3_nt: TGTGCCAGCAGTAAGCAGGGTTACAATCAGCCCCAGCATTTT
v_call: TRBV5-1; j_call: TRBJ2-2; d_call: TRBD1; clone_size: once; cdr3_aa: CASSYRGRSGELFF; cdr3_nt: TGCGCCAGCAGCTACAGGGGACGTAGCGGGGAGCTGTTTTTT
v_call: TRBV6-4; j_call: TRBJ1-5; d_call: .; clone_size: .; cdr3_aa: CASSAGLNQPQHF; cdr3_nt: TGTGCCAGCAGTGCAGGACTCAATCAGCCCCAGCATTTT
v_call: TRBV4-3; j_call: TRBJ1-2; d_call: .; clone_size: few; cdr3_aa: CASSQDGGRWNGYTF; cdr3_nt: TGCGCCAGCAGCCAAGACGGTGGGAGGTGGAATGGCTACACCTTC
v_call: TRBV5-1; j_call: TRBJ1-4; d_call: .; clone_size: once; cdr3_aa: CASSLEGRPLTSSNEKLFF; cdr3_nt: TGCGCCAGCAGCTTGGAAGGCAGGCCGCTAACTAGTTCTAATGAAAAACTGTTTTTT
v_call: TRBV27; j_call: TRBJ2-7; d_call: TRBD2; clone_size: .; cdr3_aa: CASSSWISGADYEQYF; cdr3_nt: TGTGCCAGCAGTTCCTGGATTAGCGGGGCCGATTACGAGCAGTACTTC
v_call: TRBV19; j_call: TRBJ2-1; d_call: TRBD2; clone_size: few; cdr3_aa: CASRRLAGGNEQFF; cdr3_nt: TGTGCCAGTAGAAGGCTAGCGGGGGGAAATGAGCAGTTCTTC
v_call: TRBV5-4; j_call: TRBJ2-2; d_call: .; clone_size: .; cdr3_aa: CASSSAAGKDGELFF; cdr3_nt: TGTGCCAGCAGCTCGGCGGCAGGGAAGGACGGGGAGCTGTTTTTT
v_call: TRBV7-9; j_call: TRBJ2-7; d_call: TRBD1; clone_size: .; cdr3_aa: CASLWAGQGAREQYF; cdr3_nt: TGTGCCAGCCTCTGGGCAGGACAGGGGGCGAGGGAGCAGTACTTC
v_call: TRBV2; j_call: TRBJ2-1; d_call: .; clone_size: .; cdr3_aa: CASSASDSSYNEQFF; cdr3_nt: TGTGCCAGCAGTGCGTCGGACAGCTCCTACAATGAGCAGTTCTTC
v_call: TRBV7-7; j_call: TRBJ2-5; d_call: .; clone_size: .; cdr3_aa: CASSTGQSQETQYF; cdr3_nt: TGTGCCAGCAGCACCGGACAGAGCCAAGAGACCCAGTACTTC
v_call: TRBV28; j_call: TRBJ1-1; d_call: .; clone_size: .; cdr3_aa: CASSLLQGSVADSEAFF; cdr3_nt: TGTGCCAGCAGTTTATTACAGGGTTCTGTTGCGGACTCTGAAGCTTTCTTT
v_call: TRBV19; j_call: TRBJ1-3; d_call: TRBD1; clone_size: .; cdr3_aa: CASGTDSGNTIYF; cdr3_nt: TGTGCCAGTGGGACAGACTCTGGAAACACCATATATTTT
v_call: TRBV7-9; j_call: TRBJ1-5; d_call: TRBD1; clone_size: .; cdr3_aa: CASSAWTGGEEPQHF; cdr3_nt: TGTGCCAGCAGCGCCTGGACAGGTGGGGAGGAGCCCCAGCATTTT
v_call: TRBV6-5; j_call: TRBJ2-5; d_call: TRBD1; clone_size: .; cdr3_aa: CASSYDRAQYF; cdr3_nt: TGTGCCAGTAGTTATGACAGGGCCCAGTACTTC
v_call: TRBV19; j_call: TRBJ1-4; d_call: .; clone_size: few; cdr3_aa: CASSEGLKLFF; cdr3_nt: TGTGCCAGTAGTGAGGGTTTAAAACTGTTTTTT
v_call: TRBV4-1; j_call: TRBJ2-3; d_call: TRBD2; clone_size: .; cdr3_aa: CASSPPPEIAGGRDTQYF; cdr3_nt: TGCGCCAGCAGCCCCCCGCCTGAGATAGCGGGGGGGAGGGATACGCAGTATTTT
v_call: TRBV5-1; j_call: TRBJ1-1; d_call: .; clone_size: .; cdr3_aa: CASSPETVPNTEAFF; cdr3_nt: TGCGCCAGCAGCCCGGAGACAGTCCCGAACACTGAAGCTTTCTTT
v_call: TRBV7-7; j_call: TRBJ2-2; d_call: TRBD1; clone_size: .; cdr3_aa: CASSFGTGGTGELFF; cdr3_nt: TGTGCCAGCAGCTTCGGGACAGGGGGAACCGGGGAGCTGTTTTTT
v_call: TRBV7-9; j_call: TRBJ1-2; d_call: .; clone_size: .; cdr3_aa: CASSPVGLLGKGYTF; cdr3_nt: TGTGCCAGCAGCCCCGTCGGACTCCTGGGGAAGGGCTACACCTTC
v_call: TRBV4-1; j_call: TRBJ1-6; d_call: TRBD1; clone_size: .; cdr3_aa: CASSLPGQSNSPLHF; cdr3_nt: TGCGCCAGCAGCCTACCGGGACAGTCTAATTCACCCCTCCACTTT
v_call: TRBV29-1; j_call: TRBJ1-6; d_call: .; clone_size: .; cdr3_aa: CSVGESGGNSPLHF; cdr3_nt: TGCAGCGTTGGGGAATCGGGGGGAAATTCACCCCTCCACTTT
v_call: TRBV18; j_call: TRBJ1-1; d_call: .; clone_size: .; cdr3_aa: CASSPLSGLNTEAFF; cdr3_nt: TGTGCCAGCTCACCACTGAGCGGCCTAAACACTGAAGCTTTCTTT
v_call: TRBV30; j_call: TRBJ2-7; d_call: .; clone_size: .; cdr3_aa: CAWDRSYEQYF; cdr3_nt: TGTGCCTGGGACAGGTCCTACGAGCAGTACTTC
v_call: TRBV28; j_call: TRBJ2-3; d_call: TRBD2; clone_size: .; cdr3_aa: CASSLELAGLSYTQYF; cdr3_nt: TGTGCCAGCAGTTTGGAACTAGCGGGGTTATCATATACGCAGTATTTT
v_call: TRBV6-1; j_call: TRBJ1-5; d_call: .; clone_size: .; cdr3_aa: CASSAGEISQPQHF; cdr3_nt: TGTGCCAGCAGTGCGGGGGAAATTAGCCAGCCCCAGCATTTT
v_call: TRBV27; j_call: TRBJ2-6; d_call: TRBD1; clone_size: .; cdr3_aa: CASSTYRGPSGANVLTF; cdr3_nt: TGTGCCAGCAGTACGTACAGGGGTCCCTCTGGGGCCAACGTCCTGACTTTC
v_call: TRBV6-5; j_call: TRBJ1-5; d_call: .; clone_size: .; cdr3_aa: CASSLGAANQPQHF; cdr3_nt: TGTGCCAGCAGTTTAGGGGCCGCCAATCAGCCCCAGCATTTT